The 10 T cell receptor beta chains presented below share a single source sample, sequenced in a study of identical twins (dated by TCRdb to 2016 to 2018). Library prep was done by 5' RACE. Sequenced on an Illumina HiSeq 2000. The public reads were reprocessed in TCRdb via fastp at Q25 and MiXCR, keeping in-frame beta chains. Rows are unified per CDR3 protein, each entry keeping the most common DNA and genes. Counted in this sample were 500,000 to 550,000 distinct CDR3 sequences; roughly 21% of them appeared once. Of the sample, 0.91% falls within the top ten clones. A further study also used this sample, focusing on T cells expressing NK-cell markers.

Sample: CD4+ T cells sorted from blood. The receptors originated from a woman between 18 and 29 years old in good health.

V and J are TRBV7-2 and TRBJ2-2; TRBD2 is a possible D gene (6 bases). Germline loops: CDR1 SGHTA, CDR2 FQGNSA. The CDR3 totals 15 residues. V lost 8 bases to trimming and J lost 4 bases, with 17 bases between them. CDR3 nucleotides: TGTGCCAGCCCAACTACCGGGAGTGTCACCGGGGAGCTGTTTTTT. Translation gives CASPTTGSVTGELFF.

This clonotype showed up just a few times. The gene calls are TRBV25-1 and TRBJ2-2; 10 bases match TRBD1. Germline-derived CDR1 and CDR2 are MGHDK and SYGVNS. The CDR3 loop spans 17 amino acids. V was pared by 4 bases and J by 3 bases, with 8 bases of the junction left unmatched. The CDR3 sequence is CASSAAPGQGYTGELFF. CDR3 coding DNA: TGTGCCAGCAGTGCTGCCCCGGGACAGGGGTACACCGGGGAGCTGTTTTTT.

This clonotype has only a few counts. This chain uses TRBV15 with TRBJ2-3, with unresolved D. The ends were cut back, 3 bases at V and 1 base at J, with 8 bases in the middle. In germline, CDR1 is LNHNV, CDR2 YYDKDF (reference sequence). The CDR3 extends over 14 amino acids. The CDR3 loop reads CATSRGGGTDTQYF. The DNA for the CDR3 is TGTGCCACCAGCAGGGGCGGCGGCACAGATACGCAGTATTTT. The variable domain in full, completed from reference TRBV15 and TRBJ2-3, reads DAMVIQNPRYQVTQFGKPVTLSCSQTLNHNVMYWYQQKSSQAPKLLFHYYDKDFNNEADTPDNFQSRRPNTSFCFLDIRSPGLGDTAMYLCATSRGGGTDTQYFGPGTRLTVL.

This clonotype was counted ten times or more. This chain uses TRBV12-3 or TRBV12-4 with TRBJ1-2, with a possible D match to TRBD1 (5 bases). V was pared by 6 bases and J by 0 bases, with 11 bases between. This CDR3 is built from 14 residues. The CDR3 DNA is TGTGCCAGCAGCCTACGACAGTCTAACTATGGCTACACCTTC. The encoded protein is CASSLRQSNYGYTF.

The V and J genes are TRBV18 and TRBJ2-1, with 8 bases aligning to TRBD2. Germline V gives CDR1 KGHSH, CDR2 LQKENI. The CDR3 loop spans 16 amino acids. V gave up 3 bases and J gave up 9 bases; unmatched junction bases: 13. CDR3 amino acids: CASSPFAGGSIVEQFF. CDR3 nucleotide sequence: TGTGCCAGCTCACCGTTCGCGGGAGGCTCCATCGTTGAGCAGTTCTTC.

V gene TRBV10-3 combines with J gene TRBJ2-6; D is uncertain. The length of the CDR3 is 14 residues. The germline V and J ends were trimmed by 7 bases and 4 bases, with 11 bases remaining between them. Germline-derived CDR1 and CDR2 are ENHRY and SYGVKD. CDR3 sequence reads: CAITRKTGANVLTF. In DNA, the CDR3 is TGTGCCATCACCCGGAAGACAGGGGCCAACGTCCTGACTTTC.

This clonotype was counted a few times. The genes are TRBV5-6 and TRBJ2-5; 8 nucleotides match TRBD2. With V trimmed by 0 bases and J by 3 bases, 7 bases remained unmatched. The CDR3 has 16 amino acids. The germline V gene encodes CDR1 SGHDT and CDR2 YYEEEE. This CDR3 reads CASSLARLAYEETQYF. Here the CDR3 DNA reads TGTGCCAGCAGCTTGGCCCGACTAGCGTATGAAGAGACCCAGTACTTC.

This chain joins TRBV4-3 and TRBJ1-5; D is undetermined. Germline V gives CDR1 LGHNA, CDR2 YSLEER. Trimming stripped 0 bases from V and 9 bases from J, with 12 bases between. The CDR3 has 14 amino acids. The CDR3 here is CASSQEPMRWPQHF. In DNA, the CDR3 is TGCGCCAGCAGCCAAGAACCCATGAGGTGGCCCCAGCATTTT.

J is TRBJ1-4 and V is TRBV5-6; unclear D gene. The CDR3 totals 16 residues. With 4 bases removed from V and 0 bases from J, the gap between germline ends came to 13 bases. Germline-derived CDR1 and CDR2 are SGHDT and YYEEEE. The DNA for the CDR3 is TGTGCCAGCAGCCACTACCACACCGCAACTAATGAAAAACTGTTTTTT. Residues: CASSHYHTATNEKLFF.

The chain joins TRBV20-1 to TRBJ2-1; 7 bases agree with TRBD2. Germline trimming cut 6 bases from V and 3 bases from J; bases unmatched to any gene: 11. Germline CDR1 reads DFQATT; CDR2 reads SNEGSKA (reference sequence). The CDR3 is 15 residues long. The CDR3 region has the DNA TGCAGTGCCCCGCGGCGGGAGAGGGGCTACAATGAGCAGTTCTTC. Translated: CSAPRRERGYNEQFF.